Listed below are T cell receptor beta chains from one sample, sequenced in a study of T-cell memory formation after mild COVID-19. Each CDR3 protein is one row after TCRdb ran MiXCR on the 5' RACE reads. The sample has 150,000 to 200,000 distinct CDR3 sequences, more than 9% seen once; the top ten hold 3.5% to 4.5%. Input material: PBMCs or a T cell subset sorted from them (not recorded which). All receptors come from a man younger than 30 who had mild COVID-19 (a few samples of this study predate the infection). Cell type and time point are not known. CDR3s include the opening cysteine and the closing phenylalanine or tryptophan.

j_call: TRBJ2-5
v_call: TRBV20-1
cdr3_aa: CRASDKRGAKDHF

j_call: TRBJ2-5
v_call: TRBV4-1
cdr3_aa: CASSPPGHQETQYF

j_call: TRBJ2-3
v_call: TRBV28
cdr3_aa: CASSWTYRETSTDTQYF

j_call: TRBJ2-3
v_call: TRBV5-6
cdr3_aa: CASSLGTAGTDTQYF

j_call: TRBJ1-1
v_call: TRBV7-2
cdr3_aa: CASRGAGGGTEAFF

j_call: TRBJ1-5
v_call: TRBV6-6
cdr3_aa: CASSWTGALDQPQHF

j_call: TRBJ2-3
v_call: TRBV5-1
cdr3_aa: CASRPGTSGFSTDTQYF

j_call: TRBJ2-2
v_call: TRBV4-3
cdr3_aa: CASSQGGGVNTGELFF

j_call: TRBJ2-5
v_call: TRBV5-1
cdr3_aa: CASNPAGMQETQYF

j_call: TRBJ1-4
v_call: TRBV5-1
cdr3_aa: CASSLLTGQNEKLFF

j_call: TRBJ2-6
v_call: TRBV30
cdr3_aa: CAWGLTGGANVLTF

j_call: TRBJ1-2
v_call: TRBV10-3
cdr3_aa: CAVGTGQTVGYTF

j_call: TRBJ1-4
v_call: TRBV6-6
cdr3_aa: CASRDHGGANEKLFF

j_call: TRBJ1-6
v_call: TRBV4-2
cdr3_aa: CASSQAGTVNSPLHF

j_call: TRBJ2-2
v_call: TRBV7-3
cdr3_aa: CASSLTRDRELFF

j_call: TRBJ1-2
v_call: TRBV11-2
cdr3_aa: CASSMAGNYGYTF

j_call: TRBJ2-2
v_call: TRBV7-7
cdr3_aa: CASSPTPSGSNTGELFF

j_call: TRBJ2-3
v_call: TRBV6-5
cdr3_aa: CASSYNWVASTDTQYF

j_call: TRBJ1-2
v_call: TRBV6-6
cdr3_aa: CASSYPYGYTF

j_call: TRBJ1-1
v_call: TRBV7-2
cdr3_aa: CASSFQGRAEAFF

j_call: TRBJ2-2
v_call: TRBV12-3/TRBV12-4
cdr3_aa: CASSLRPRLATLLPNTGELFF

j_call: TRBJ2-3
v_call: TRBV4-3
cdr3_aa: CASKEGSTDTQYF

j_call: TRBJ2-1
v_call: TRBV3-1
cdr3_aa: CASSPTLSSYNEQFF

j_call: TRBJ2-3
v_call: TRBV2
cdr3_aa: CASSESLAGSTDTQYF

j_call: TRBJ1-2
v_call: TRBV6-6
cdr3_aa: CASSTGTGGRVYGYTF

j_call: TRBJ1-6
v_call: TRBV11-2
cdr3_aa: CASSLDGTDYSPLHF

j_call: TRBJ2-1
v_call: TRBV7-2
cdr3_aa: CASSYSYNEQFF

j_call: TRBJ2-5
v_call: TRBV19
cdr3_aa: CASSMTGQETQYF

j_call: TRBJ2-5
v_call: TRBV7-7
cdr3_aa: CASSTGQGQETQYF

j_call: TRBJ1-5
v_call: TRBV19
cdr3_aa: CASSPRGQGGQPQHF

j_call: TRBJ1-6
v_call: TRBV25-1
cdr3_aa: CASSEYGRGGPGDSPLHF